The clone carrying this TCR beta chain was observed a few times. This sample is drawn from a study of patients and donors after allogeneic stem cell transplantation. TCRdb reprocessed the RT-PCR reads with MiXCR, giving one entry per CDR3 protein. The data contain tens of thousands of distinct CDR3 sequences, 26% of them seen just once; the ten biggest clones take up about 30%. In germline, CDR1 is MNHEY, CDR2 SVGEGT. V lost 6 bases, J lost 2 bases, and 3 bases stayed unmatched. The CDR3 is 13 residues long. The chain uses TRBV6-2 or TRBV6-3 and TRBJ2-7, with 8 bases identical to TRBD1. The specimen sequenced was blood, either unsorted or a sorted T cell fraction (not recorded which). The TCR originated in a human donor who was either an allogeneic HSCT recipient or a stem cell or donor lymphocyte infusion donor (not recorded which). It is not recorded whose cells these are; they may come from a transplant donor. CDR3 amino acids: CASSRTGPYEQYF. The CDR3 DNA sequence: TGTGCCAGCAGCCGGACAGGGCCCTACGAGCAGTACTTC.